Presented here are 12 T cell receptor beta chains from one specimen sequenced in a study of blood T cell repertoires in COVID-19. Profiled with immunoSEQ multiplex PCR; TCRdb holds only in-frame clones, not every one. The sample holds roughly 120,000 clones; approximately 86% are singletons and the top ten take about 0.9%. The sequencing input was peripheral blood. The receptors come from a woman aged 50 to 60 with active or convalescent COVID-19.

The chain employs TRBV28 and TRBJ2-7; D gene ambiguous. The germline V gene has CDR1 MDHEN and CDR2 SYDVKM. The CDR3 covers 11 residues. The V gene lost 6 bases and the J gene lost 0 bases, with 3 bases spanning the gap. CDR3: CASSYSYEQYF. The CDR3 coding sequence is TGTGCCAGCAGCTACTCCTACGAGCAGTACTTC.

The chain carries TRBV7-2 and TRBJ2-2; tentatively, D is TRBD1 (5 bases). The V gene's germline CDR1 is SGHTA and CDR2 FQGNSA. The CDR3 contains 14 residues. Trimming took off 5 bases at V and 5 bases at J, with 12 bases between the two ends. The CDR3, as DNA: TGTGCCAGCAGCCCAGGGCGGCGGACCGGGGAGCTGTTTTTT. Its translation: CASSPGRRTGELFF. Looking up the rest from reference TRBV7-2 and TRBJ2-2 gives the full variable domain: GAGVSQSPSNKVTEKGKDVELRCDPISGHTALYWYRQSLGQGLEFLIYFQGNSAPDKSGLPSDRFSAERTGGSVSTLTIQRTQQEDSAVYLCASSPGRRTGELFFGEGSRLTVL.

V gene TRBV9 combines with J gene TRBJ2-2; D may be TRBD2 (6 bases). Germline-derived CDR1 and CDR2 are SGDLS and YYNGEE. V gave up 3 bases and J gave up 3 bases, with 12 bases separating them. This CDR3 has 15 amino acids. The CDR3 nucleotides read TGTGCCAGCAGCGGGACGGGACTTCACACCGGGGAGCTGTTTTTT. It is translated as CASSGTGLHTGELFF.

The rearrangement uses TRBV28 and TRBJ1-1; tentatively, D is TRBD1 (6 bases). Deletions cut 8 bases from V and 5 bases from J, with 15 bases between. Germline-derived CDR1 and CDR2 are MDHEN and SYDVKM. This CDR3 spans 13 amino acids. The CDR3 loop reads CASSLGQRTEAFF. In DNA form, the CDR3 reads TGTGCCAGCTCTTTAGGACAGAGGACTGAAGCTTTCTTT. Looking up the rest from reference TRBV28 and TRBJ1-1 gives the full variable domain: DVKVTQSSRYLVKRTGEKVFLECVQDMDHENMFWYRQDPGLGLRLIYFSYDVKMKEKGDIPEGYSVSREKKERFSLILESASTNQTSMYLCASSLGQRTEAFFGQGTRLTVV.

The V and J genes are TRBV19 and TRBJ2-6; no firm D call. Germline loops: CDR1 LNHDA, CDR2 SQIVND (reference sequence). There are 13 residues in the CDR3. Trimming pared 8 bases from V and 2 bases from J, leaving 7 bases between. This CDR3 is CASSFTGANVLTF. The CDR3 bases are TGTGCCAGTTCCTTTACTGGGGCCAACGTCCTGACTTTC.

The chain recombines TRBV29-1 with TRBJ2-1; D is perhaps TRBD2 (6 bases). Deletions cut 4 bases from V and 4 bases from J, with 14 bases between. The germline gives CDR1 SQVTM, CDR2 ANQGSEA. The CDR3 has 14 amino acids. CDR3 nucleotides: TGCAGCGTTGTAGTTTTAGCGGCGTACAATGAGCAGTTCTTC. Translation: CSVVVLAAYNEQFF.

This clone was recorded only once. The genes are TRBV29-1 and TRBJ2-3; 7 bases line up with TRBD1. V lost 2 bases to trimming and J lost 0 bases; unmatched junction nucleotides: 5. The V gene's germline CDR1 is SQVTM and CDR2 ANQGSEA. The CDR3 is 15 amino acids. The CDR3 DNA is TGCAGCGTTGAAACAGGGGCCTACAGCACAGATACGCAGTATTTT. This gives the protein CSVETGAYSTDTQYF.

The V call is TRBV6-6, the J call TRBJ2-7; 7 bases are shared with TRBD1. Trimming took 8 bases from V and 0 from J; bases not matched to a gene: 7. The CDR3 runs 14 residues. Germline V gene sequence: CDR1 MNHNY, CDR2 SVGAGI (reference sequence). The CDR3 nucleotides are TGTGCCAGCTTTAACCAGGGGGACTCCTACGAGCAGTACTTC. It encodes CASFNQGDSYEQYF.

This rearrangement joins TRBV28 to TRBJ2-7; 11 bases align to TRBD2. V was pared by 2 bases and J by 0 bases, with 6 bases of the junction left unmatched. Germline V lookup: CDR1 MDHEN, CDR2 SYDVKM. The CDR3 is 17 residues long. The CDR3 loop reads CASSLTSGRLGSYEQYF. The CDR3 DNA is TGTGCCAGCAGTTTAACTAGCGGGAGACTCGGCTCCTACGAGCAGTACTTC.

This clone was detected only once. In DNA form, the CDR3 reads TGTGCCAGCTCACCCGAAGCGGGAGACTACAATGAGCAGTTCTTC. Amino acid sequence: CASSPEAGDYNEQFF. The chain has TRBV18 and TRBJ2-1; 8 bases line up with TRBD2. The germline gives CDR1 KGHSH, CDR2 LQKENI. The V gene end was trimmed by 3 bases and the J gene end by 3 bases; junction bases not matched to a gene: 4. This CDR3 is 15 amino acids long.

The V and J genes are TRBV7-2 and TRBJ2-3; no clear D gene. This CDR3 has 15 residues. V was shortened by 2 bases and J by 0 bases, with 9 bases between the two germline ends. CDR1 is SGHTA and CDR2 is FQGNSA in the germline V gene. CDR3: CASSLNGHSTDTQYF. CDR3 in DNA: TGTGCCAGCAGCTTAAATGGGCACAGCACAGATACGCAGTATTTT.

This chain uses TRBV18 with TRBJ2-3; a possible D gene is TRBD2 (5 bases). This CDR3 comprises 15 residues. The germline V gene has CDR1 KGHSH and CDR2 LQKENI. V lost 4 bases and J 3 bases, leaving 14 bases between the germline ends. The CDR3 DNA follows: TGTGCCAGCTCACACAGCCCGGGAAGGACAGATACGCAGTATTTT. Protein sequence: CASSHSPGRTDTQYF.